The entry below describes one TCR beta chain. Its target is not known. Primers for the PCR totalled 60 Vbeta and 13 Jbeta. Produced via immunoSEQ multiplex PCR; TCRdb's table is partial and in-frame only. In the table there are under 250,000 clones, around 86% of which are singletons. Germline CDR1 is SGHDN and CDR2 is FVKESK. V shed 1 base and J shed 8 bases, with 14 bases lying between them. The CDR3 loop spans 14 amino acids. This entry comes from a study of cytomegalovirus exposure and HLA in healthy donors. Study findings and constraints: CMV serostatus was the sole immune exposure information available.

The clonotype comes from a woman in her fifties or sixties in good health and CMV-seropositive. The sequenced sample was PBMCs. The chain employs TRBV14 and TRBJ1-2; no definite D call. CDR3 nucleotides: TGTGCCAGCAGCCAAGGATTGGGCATTCGCGGCTACACCTTC. It yields the protein CASSQGLGIRGYTF.